This T cell receptor (beta chain) was recorded in a study of identical twins. In germline, CDR1 is SGHVS, CDR2 FNYEAQ. Trimming shortened V by 2 bases and J by 0 bases, and 19 bases separated the two germline ends. The CDR3 spans 18 residues. TCRdb re-called the 5' RACE reads with MiXCR, one entry per CDR3 protein. The sample includes 500,000 to 600,000 distinct CDR3 sequences, less than 25% of them seen just once. This same sample was also part of a study on T cells expressing NK-cell markers.

The source is a woman between 18 and 29 years old in good health. Sequenced sample: CD4+ T cells sorted from blood. V usage is TRBV7-6 and J usage is TRBJ1-1; D is perhaps TRBD1 (6 bases). CDR3 loop: CASSLTTGPGLVNTEAFF. DNA of the CDR3: TGTGCCAGCAGCTTAACAACAGGGCCCGGCTTGGTGAACACTGAAGCTTTCTTT.